What follows are 10 T cell receptor beta chains derived from one specimen sequenced in a study of cytotoxic CD8 clonotypes in ibrutinib-treated CLL. The assay was immunoSEQ multiplex PCR, and TCRdb's table has in-frame clones only and misses some. The sample carries a few hundred thousand clones, approximately 80% recorded once. Sample: PBMCs, taken before ibrutinib treatment. These receptors originate from a human donor with chronic lymphocytic leukemia.

This clone was observed a few times. The chain recombines TRBV7-3 with TRBJ2-5, with D possibly being TRBD1 (6 bases). Germline CDR1 is SGHTA and CDR2 is FQGTGA. V lost 0 bases and J 1 base, leaving 12 bases between the germline ends. The CDR3 consists of 16 residues. The CDR3 DNA sequence: TGTGCCAGCAGCTTAACCGGACAGTCGGTCCAAGAGACCCAGTACTTC. This translates into CASSLTGQSVQETQYF.

The CDR3 DNA reads as TGTGCCAGCAGCTTAGGTCCCCGCGGTAGCGGGCAAGAGACCCAGTACTTC. It codes for CASSLGPRGSGQETQYF. J is TRBJ2-5 and V is TRBV11-2; TRBD2 matches 7 bases. J gave up 2 bases and V 1 base, and 10 bases lay outside the gene matches. Germline values: CDR1 SGHAT, CDR2 FQNNGV. CDR3 length equals 17 residues.

CDR3 nucleotide sequence: TGTGCCAGCAGCTTAGTCTCGGGCTATGAGCAGTTCTTC. Amino acids: CASSLVSGYEQFF. V usage is TRBV7-3 and J usage is TRBJ2-1; no clear D gene. Germline-derived CDR1 and CDR2 are SGHTA and FQGTGA. CDR3 length equals 13 residues. The V and J ends lost 2 bases and 8 bases respectively, with 10 bases between them.

This chain connects TRBV7-2 to TRBJ2-5; 10 bases are a match to TRBD2. The CDR3 extends over 15 amino acids. V lost 5 bases and J lost 3; bases outside the gene matches: 6. Per the germline V gene, CDR1 is SGHTA and CDR2 is FQGNSA. CDR3 nucleotides: TGTGCCAGCAGCCTCCGGACTAGCGGCAAAGAGACCCAGTACTTC. Amino acid sequence: CASSLRTSGKETQYF.

This clone was observed a handful of times. The chain combines TRBV6-5 with TRBJ2-7; weak D call: TRBD1 (6 bases). Germline lookup yields CDR1 MNHEY and CDR2 SVGAGI. V lost 0 bases, J lost 4 bases, and 16 bases lay in between. The CDR3 has 16 residues. The CDR3 sequence is CASSYSTGTSLYEQYF. The CDR3 bases are TGTGCCAGCAGTTACTCTACCGGGACAAGCCTATACGAGCAGTACTTC.

V and J are TRBV7-3 and TRBJ2-2, with 11 bases matching TRBD2. This CDR3 contains 15 residues. The V and J ends lost 2 bases and 6 bases, in that order; junction bases with no gene match: 2. Per germline, CDR1 SGHTA and CDR2 FQGTGA. The CDR3 region is CASSLLAGGAGELFF. The CDR3 nucleotides read TGTGCCAGCAGCTTACTAGCGGGAGGCGCCGGGGAGCTGTTTTTT.

This rearrangement joins TRBV21-1 to TRBJ2-7. TRBV21-1 represents a pseudogene. This CDR3 has 19 amino acids. Here the CDR3 DNA reads TGTGCCAGCAGCAAAAGACTCCCCGAGCCGGGGCGCGGACTGATAGAGCAGTACTTC. It specifies CASSKRLPEPGRGLIEQYF.

This rearrangement joins TRBV5-4 to TRBJ1-1, with D possibly matching TRBD1 (6 bases). The CDR3 is made up of 14 amino acids. V gave up 4 bases and J gave up 5 bases, with 15 bases separating them. CDR1 SGHNT and CDR2 YYREEE come from the germline V gene (reference sequence). The CDR3 bases are TGTGCCAGCAGCGGGAGGGGGATTAGGACTGAAGCTTTCTTT. Its protein product is CASSGRGIRTEAFF.

This chain uses TRBV6-5 with TRBJ1-2, with D unresolved. This CDR3 has 13 amino acids. Germline V gives CDR1 MNHEY, CDR2 SVGAGI. The germline V and J ends were trimmed by 5 bases and 5 bases, with 12 bases remaining between them. CDR3 residues: CASSPDRGYGYTF. The DNA of the CDR3 is TGTGCCAGCAGTCCTGACCGGGGATATGGCTACACCTTC.

The chain employs TRBV18 and TRBJ1-5, with 10 bases aligning to TRBD1. The germline CDR1 and CDR2 sequences are KGHSH and LQKENI. The CDR3 sequence is 14 residues long. The J segment lost 5 bases and the V segment lost 5 bases, leaving 3 bases of the junction unmatched. CDR3 region: CASSDRGRDQPQHF. The CDR3 coding sequence is TGTGCCAGCTCAGACAGGGGGCGGGATCAGCCCCAGCATTTT.